The entry below describes one T cell receptor beta chain. The data belong to a study of blood T cells in healthy people across ages. No fewer than 5 micrograms of total RNA were isolated from every sample. V lost 7 bases and J 5 bases, leaving 14 bases between the germline ends. The CDR3 extends over 13 amino acids. Germline values: CDR1 SQVTM, CDR2 ANQGSEA. Alongside a J-beta primer mix, a sample-barcoded 5' primer served in a second PCR lasting about 7 to 12 cycles. Each cDNA molecule was tagged by a template-switch adaptor that had 12 random nucleotides. TCRdb reprocessed the 5' RACE reads via MiXCR and lists one record per CDR3 protein. The sample yields about 1,400,000 distinct CDR3 sequences, approximately 59% seen once.

Sequenced sample: blood. The chain links TRBV29-1 to TRBJ1-4; D may be TRBD1 (5 bases). The origin of this receptor is a man in his late teens or twenties in good health. The CDR3 here is CSGQTDLNEKLFF. CDR3 nucleotide sequence: TGCAGCGGCCAGACAGACCTGAATGAAAAACTGTTTTTT.